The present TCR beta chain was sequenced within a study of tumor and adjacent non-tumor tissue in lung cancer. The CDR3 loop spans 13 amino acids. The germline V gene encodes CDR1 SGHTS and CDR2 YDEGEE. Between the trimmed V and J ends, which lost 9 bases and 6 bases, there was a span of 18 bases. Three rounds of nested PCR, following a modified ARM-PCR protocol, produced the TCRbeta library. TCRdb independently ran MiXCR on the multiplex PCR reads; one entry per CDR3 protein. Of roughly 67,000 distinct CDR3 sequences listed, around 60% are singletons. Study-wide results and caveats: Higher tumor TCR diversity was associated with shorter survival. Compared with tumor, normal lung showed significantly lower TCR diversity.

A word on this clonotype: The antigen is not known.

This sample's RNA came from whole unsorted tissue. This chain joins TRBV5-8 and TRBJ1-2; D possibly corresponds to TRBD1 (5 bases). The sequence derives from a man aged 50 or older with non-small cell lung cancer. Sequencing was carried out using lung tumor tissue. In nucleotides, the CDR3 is TGTGCCATCAAAAATGCAGGGAACGATGGCTACACCTTC. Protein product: CAIKNAGNDGYTF.